This T cell receptor beta chain is drawn from a study of post-analysis software for immune sequencing data. The germline CDR1 and CDR2 sequences are LNHNV and YYDKDF (reference sequence). The ends were cut back, 5 bases at V and 5 bases at J, with 12 bases in the middle. CDR3 length: 13 residues. Study findings and constraints: Among four to six TRBV segments more frequent in patients than controls were TRBV5-6, TRBV5-1 and TRBV20-1.

As to this clonotype: The antigen remains undetermined.

Presence of unique molecular identifiers characterized the TCR beta cDNA libraries. TCRdb called the PCR reads again in MiXCR, with one record for every CDR3 protein. The table includes fewer than 850,000 distinct CDR3 sequences, 25% to 30% detected once. The chain recombines TRBV15 with TRBJ1-1; D remains unclear. The clonotype originates from a girl under 18 with multiple sclerosis. Sequencing used blood. CDR3 bases: TGTGCCACCAGCCGCCTCCTAGGAACTGAAGCTTTCTTT. Residues: CATSRLLGTEAFF. The full variable domain, in which reference TRBV15 and TRBJ1-1 provide the parts outside the CDR3, is DAMVIQNPRYQVTQFGKPVTLSCSQTLNHNVMYWYQQKSSQAPKLLFHYYDKDFNNEADTPDNFQSRRPNTSFCFLDIRSPGLGDTAMYLCATSRLLGTEAFFGQGTRLTVV.